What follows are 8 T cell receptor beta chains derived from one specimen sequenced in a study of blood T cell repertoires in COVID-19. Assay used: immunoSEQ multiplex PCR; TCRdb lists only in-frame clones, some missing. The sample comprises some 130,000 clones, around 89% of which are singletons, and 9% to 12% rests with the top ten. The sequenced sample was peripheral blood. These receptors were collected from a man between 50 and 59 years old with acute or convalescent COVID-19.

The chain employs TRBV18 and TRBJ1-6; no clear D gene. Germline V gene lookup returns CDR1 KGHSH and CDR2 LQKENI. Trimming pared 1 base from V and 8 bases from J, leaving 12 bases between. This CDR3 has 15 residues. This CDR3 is CASSPLREGDSPLHF. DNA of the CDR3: TGTGCCAGCTCACCACTTCGAGAGGGTGATTCACCCCTCCACTTT.

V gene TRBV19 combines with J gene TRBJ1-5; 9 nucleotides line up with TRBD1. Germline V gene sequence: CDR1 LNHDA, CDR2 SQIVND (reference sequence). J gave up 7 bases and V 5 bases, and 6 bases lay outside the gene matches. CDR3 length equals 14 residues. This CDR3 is CASSPRDRVQPQHF. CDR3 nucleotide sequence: TGTGCCAGTAGTCCGCGGGACAGGGTACAGCCCCAGCATTTT. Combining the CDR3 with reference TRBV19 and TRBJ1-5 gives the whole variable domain DGGITQSPKYLFRKEGQNVTLSCEQNLNHDAMYWYRQDPGQGLRLIYYSQIVNDFQKGDIAEGYSVSREKKESFPLTVTSAQKNPTAFYLCASSPRDRVQPQHFGDGTRLSIL.

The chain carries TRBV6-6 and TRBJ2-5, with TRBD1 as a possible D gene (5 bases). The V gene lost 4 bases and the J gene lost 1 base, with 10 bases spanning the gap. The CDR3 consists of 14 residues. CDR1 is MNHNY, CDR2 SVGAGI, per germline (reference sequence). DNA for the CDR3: TGTGCCAGCAGTTTACAGGTTCGCCAAGAGACCCAGTACTTC. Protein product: CASSLQVRQETQYF.

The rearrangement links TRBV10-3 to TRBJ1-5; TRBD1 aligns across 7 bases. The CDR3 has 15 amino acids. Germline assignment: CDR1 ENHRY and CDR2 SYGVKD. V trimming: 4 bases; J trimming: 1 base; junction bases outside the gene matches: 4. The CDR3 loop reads CAISGQGTSNQPQHF. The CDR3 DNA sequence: TGTGCCATCAGTGGACAGGGTACGAGCAATCAGCCCCAGCATTTT.

The CDR3 here is CSVEGGRASGRNEQFF. CDR3 sequence (DNA): TGCAGCGTTGAAGGGGGTAGGGCTAGCGGGAGGAATGAGCAGTTCTTC. J is TRBJ2-1 and V is TRBV29-1; 11 bases are shared with TRBD2. This CDR3 is 16 amino acids long. Per germline, CDR1 SQVTM and CDR2 ANQGSEA. The V gene end was trimmed by 1 base and the J gene end by 7 bases; junction bases not matched to a gene: 9.

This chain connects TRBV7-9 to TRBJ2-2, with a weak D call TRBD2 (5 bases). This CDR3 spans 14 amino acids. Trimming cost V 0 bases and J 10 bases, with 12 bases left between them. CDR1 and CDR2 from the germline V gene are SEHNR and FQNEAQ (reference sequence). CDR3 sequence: CASSLARRSEELFF. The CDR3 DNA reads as TGTGCCAGCAGCTTAGCGCGGAGGAGCGAGGAGCTGTTTTTT. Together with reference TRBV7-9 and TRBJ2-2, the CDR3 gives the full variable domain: DTGVSQNPRHKITKRGQNVTFRCDPISEHNRLYWYRQTLGQGPEFLTYFQNEAQLEKSRLLSDRFSAERPKGSFSTLEIQRTEQGDSAMYLCASSLARRSEELFFGEGSRLTVL.

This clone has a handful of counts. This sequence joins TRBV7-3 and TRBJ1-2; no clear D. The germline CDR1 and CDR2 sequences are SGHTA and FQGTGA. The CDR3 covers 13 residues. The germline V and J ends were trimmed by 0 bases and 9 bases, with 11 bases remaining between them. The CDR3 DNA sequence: TGTGCCAGCAGCTTAACGTTCGGGTCTCGCTACACCTTC. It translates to CASSLTFGSRYTF.

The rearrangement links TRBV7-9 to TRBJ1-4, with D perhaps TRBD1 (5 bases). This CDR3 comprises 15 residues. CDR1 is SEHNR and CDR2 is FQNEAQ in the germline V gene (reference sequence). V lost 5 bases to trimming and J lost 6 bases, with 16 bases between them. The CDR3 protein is CASSPFAGEYEKLFF. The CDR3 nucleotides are TGTGCCAGCAGCCCCTTTGCGGGGGAGTATGAAAAACTGTTTTTT.